The rows below give T cell receptor beta chains drawn from one sample of a study of cytomegalovirus exposure and HLA in healthy donors. Here immunoSEQ multiplex PCR was the method, and the copy in TCRdb shows in-frame clones only, minus some. The sample lists roughly 120,000 clones; around 78% were seen once. The source material was PBMCs. The receptor source for this set is a man aged 50-60 years in good health and CMV-seronegative. The CDR3 runs from the conserved cysteine through the conserved F or W. Each record gives: D gene, V gene, J gene, clone size, CDR3 DNA, CDR3 protein. A D gene is named only where the DNA matches it firmly. Rows may omit the clone size; those that give it use once, few, many or a size class.

D: -; V: TRBV7-2; J: TRBJ1-2; size: -; DNA: TGTGCCAGCAGCTTAGGCTGGGGGGGGAACTATGGCTACACCTTC; CDR3: CASSLGWGGNYGYTF
D: TRBD1; V: TRBV5-5; J: TRBJ2-5; size: -; DNA: TGTGCCAGCAGCTTGGGGCTTGGGACAGCACAAGAGACCCAGTACTTC; CDR3: CASSLGLGTAQETQYF
D: TRBD1; V: TRBV28; J: TRBJ2-6; size: -; DNA: TGTGCCAGCAGTTTGACTCTAGGACAGGGGGCGCGTGGGGCCAACGTCCTGACTTTC; CDR3: CASSLTLGQGARGANVLTF
D: -; V: TRBV4-2; J: TRBJ2-5; size: -; DNA: TGTGCCAGCAGCCAAGATAGCAATGACCAAGAGACCCAGTACTTC; CDR3: CASSQDSNDQETQYF
D: -; V: TRBV6-5; J: TRBJ1-1; size: -; DNA: TGTGCCAGCAGTCCTTGGAGGGTGAACACTGAAGCTTTCTTT; CDR3: CASSPWRVNTEAFF
D: -; V: TRBV5-4; J: TRBJ2-3; size: -; DNA: TGTGCCAGCAGCACCGGGACTAGCACAGATACGCAGTATTTT; CDR3: CASSTGTSTDTQYF
D: -; V: TRBV7-2; J: TRBJ1-2; size: -; DNA: TGTGCCAGCAGCTTATTAGGAGATAACTATGGCTACACCTTC; CDR3: CASSLLGDNYGYTF
D: TRBD1; V: TRBV6-5; J: TRBJ1-1; size: -; DNA: TGTGCCAGCAGCTGGACAGGGGGAAACACTGAAGCTTTCTTT; CDR3: CASSWTGGNTEAFF
D: -; V: TRBV15; J: TRBJ2-7; size: once; DNA: TGTGCCACCAGCCAAGGAACAGGGATGGGCGAGCAGTACTTC; CDR3: CATSQGTGMGEQYF
D: -; V: TRBV6-5; J: TRBJ1-1; size: few; DNA: TGTGCCAGCAGGGGCACGTCTCGGGGTGAAGCTTTCTTT; CDR3: CASRGTSRGEAFF
D: TRBD1; V: TRBV11-2; J: TRBJ1-6; size: -; DNA: TGTGCCAGCAGCCAAGGACAGGGAGGTAATTCACCCCTCCACTTT; CDR3: CASSQGQGGNSPLHF
D: -; V: TRBV5-6; J: TRBJ2-1; size: -; DNA: TGTGCCAGCAGCCTCTCAAGCCATGAGCAGTTCTTC; CDR3: CASSLSSHEQFF
D: -; V: TRBV5-1; J: TRBJ1-1; size: -; DNA: TGCGCCAGCAGCTTGGGACAGTTGAGGAGCTGGGGCACTGAAGCTTTCTTT; CDR3: CASSLGQLRSWGTEAFF
D: TRBD1; V: TRBV28; J: TRBJ1-2; size: -; DNA: TGTGCCAGCATCCTGTCAGGGGGCGGTGGCTATGGCTACACCTTC; CDR3: CASILSGGGGYGYTF
D: TRBD1; V: TRBV7-8; J: TRBJ1-5; size: -; DNA: TGTGCCAGCAGCACCGGGACAGCCCTTACGGATCAGCCCCAGCATTTT; CDR3: CASSTGTALTDQPQHF
D: -; V: TRBV11-2; J: TRBJ2-5; size: -; DNA: TGTGCCAGCAGCTTAGGGCAGGAAGAGACCCAGTACTTC; CDR3: CASSLGQEETQYF
D: TRBD2; V: TRBV7-2; J: TRBJ2-3; size: -; DNA: TGTGCCAGCAGGAGAAGCGGGGGCCGGGGAGATACGCAGTATTTT; CDR3: CASRRSGGRGDTQYF
D: -; V: TRBV7-9; J: TRBJ1-5; size: -; DNA: TGTGCCAGCAGCTTAGGGGGGGATCAGCCCCAGCATTTT; CDR3: CASSLGGDQPQHF
D: -; V: TRBV20-1; J: TRBJ2-1; size: -; DNA: TGCAGTGCTAGAAGGAGGAATGAGCAGTTCTTC; CDR3: CSARRRNEQFF
D: -; V: TRBV18; J: TRBJ2-7; size: -; DNA: TGTGCCAGCTCACCCGAAGCGGACGCCGAGGGCGAGCAGTACTTC; CDR3: CASSPEADAEGEQYF
D: -; V: TRBV10-3; J: TRBJ1-2; size: few; DNA: TGTGCCATCAGTGCAGGACAGCTAGCTAACTATGGCTACACCTTC; CDR3: CAISAGQLANYGYTF
D: TRBD2; V: TRBV5-1; J: TRBJ2-3; size: -; DNA: TGCGCCAGCAGCTTGTCGGTTAGCGGGGTAGATACGCAGTATTTT; CDR3: CASSLSVSGVDTQYF
D: TRBD2; V: TRBV6-6; J: TRBJ2-1; size: few; DNA: TGTGCCAGCAGTTACGTCCGAGCGGGGGACAATGAGCAGTTCTTC; CDR3: CASSYVRAGDNEQFF